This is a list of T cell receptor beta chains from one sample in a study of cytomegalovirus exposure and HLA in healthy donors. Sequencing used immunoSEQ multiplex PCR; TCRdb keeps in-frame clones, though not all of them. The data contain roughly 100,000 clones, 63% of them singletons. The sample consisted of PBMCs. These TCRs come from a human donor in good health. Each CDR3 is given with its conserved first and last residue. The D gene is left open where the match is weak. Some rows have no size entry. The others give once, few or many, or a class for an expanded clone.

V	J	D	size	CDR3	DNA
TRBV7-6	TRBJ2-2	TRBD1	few	CASSLADGQGGISGELFF	TGTGCCAGCAGCTTAGCAGATGGACAGGGAGGTATAAGCGGGGAGCTGTTTTTT
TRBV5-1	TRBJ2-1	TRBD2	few	CASSKMAGGGNEQFF	TGCGCCAGCAGCAAGATGGCGGGAGGGGGAAATGAGCAGTTCTTC
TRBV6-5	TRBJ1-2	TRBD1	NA	CASTQTGTGYTF	TGTGCCAGCACCCAGACAGGGACTGGCTACACCTTC
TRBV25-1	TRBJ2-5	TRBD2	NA	CASSGTSGFGETQYF	TGTGCCAGCAGCGGGACTAGCGGTTTTGGGGAGACCCAGTACTTC
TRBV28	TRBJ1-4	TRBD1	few	CASSTGGQGPALFF	TGTGCCAGCAGTACGGGAGGACAGGGGCCGGCTCTGTTTTTT
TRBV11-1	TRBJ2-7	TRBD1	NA	CASSLYRGTYEQYF	TGTGCCAGCAGCTTATACAGGGGAACCTACGAGCAGTACTTC
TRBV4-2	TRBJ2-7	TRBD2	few	CASSHAVGGSSYEQYF	TGTGCCAGCAGCCACGCTGTGGGCGGGAGCTCCTACGAGCAGTACTTC
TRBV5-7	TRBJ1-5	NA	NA	CASSSDQKTPPPSNQPQHF	TGTGCCAGCAGTTCCGACCAAAAGACACCCCCTCCTAGCAATCAGCCCCAGCATTTT
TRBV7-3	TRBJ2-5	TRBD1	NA	CASSPHQTGAQETQYF	TGTGCCAGCAGCCCGCATCAGACAGGGGCCCAAGAGACCCAGTACTTC
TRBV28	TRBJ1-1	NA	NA	CASVAGGTEAFF	TGTGCCAGCGTGGCGGGGGGGACTGAAGCTTTCTTT
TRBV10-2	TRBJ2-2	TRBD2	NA	CASSIRTSITGELFF	TGCGCCAGCAGCATCAGGACTAGCATTACCGGGGAGCTGTTTTTT
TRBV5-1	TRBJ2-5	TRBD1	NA	CASSSGQYQETQYF	TGCGCCAGCAGCTCGGGACAGTACCAAGAGACCCAGTACTTC
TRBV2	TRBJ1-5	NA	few	CASSVEGGQPQHF	TGTGCCAGCAGTGTCGAGGGCGGGCAGCCCCAGCATTTT
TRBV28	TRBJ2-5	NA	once	CASSLYQEQETQYF	TGTGCCAGCAGTTTGTATCAAGAGCAAGAGACCCAGTACTTC
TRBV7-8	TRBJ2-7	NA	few	CASSLPGTVYEQYF	TGTGCCAGCAGCTTACCCGGAACAGTCTACGAGCAGTACTTC
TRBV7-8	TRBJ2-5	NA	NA	CASSLGGPGSGTQYF	TGTGCCAGCAGCTTAGGAGGTCCCGGCTCGGGGACCCAGTACTTC
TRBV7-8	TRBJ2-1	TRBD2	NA	CASSYLAGGPTNEQFF	TGTGCCAGCAGCTATCTAGCGGGAGGGCCGACCAATGAGCAGTTCTTC
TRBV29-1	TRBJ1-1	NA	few	CSVDGGLMNTEAFF	TGCAGCGTTGACGGCGGACTCATGAACACTGAAGCTTTCTTT
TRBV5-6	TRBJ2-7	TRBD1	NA	CASSWDRAYEQYF	TGTGCCAGCAGCTGGGACAGGGCCTACGAGCAGTACTTC
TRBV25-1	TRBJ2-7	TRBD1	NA	CASSDPSGGRDEQYF	TGTGCCAGCAGTGACCCATCAGGGGGTCGCGACGAGCAGTACTTC
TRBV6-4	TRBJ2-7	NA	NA	CASSDHAARRSHSYEQYF	TGTGCCAGCAGTGACCACGCTGCTCGGCGGTCCCACTCCTACGAGCAGTACTTC
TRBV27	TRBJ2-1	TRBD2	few	CASSLSSLAGVGEQFF	TGTGCCAGCAGTTTATCGTCACTAGCGGGAGTGGGTGAGCAGTTCTTC
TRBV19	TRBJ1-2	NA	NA	CASSINMYYGYTF	TGTGCCAGTAGTATAAACATGTACTATGGCTACACCTTC
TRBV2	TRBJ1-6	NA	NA	CASRGQLVAPLHF	TGTGCCAGCAGGGGCCAGCTCGTAGCGCCCCTCCACTTT
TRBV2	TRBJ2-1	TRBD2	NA	CASITAASGHSYNEQFF	TGTGCCAGCATCACCGCGGCTAGCGGGCACTCCTACAATGAGCAGTTCTTC
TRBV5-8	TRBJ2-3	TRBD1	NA	CASSSGTVSTDTQYF	TGTGCCAGCAGCTCTGGGACAGTAAGCACAGATACGCAGTATTTT
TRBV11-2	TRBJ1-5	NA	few	CASSLGWQGGNQPQHF	TGTGCCAGCAGCTTAGGGTGGCAGGGAGGGAATCAGCCCCAGCATTTT
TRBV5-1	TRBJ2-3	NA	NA	CASSFIRASTDTQYF	TGCGCCAGCAGCTTCATAAGAGCTAGCACAGATACGCAGTATTTT
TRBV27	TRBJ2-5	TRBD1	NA	CASRARDREGETQYF	TGTGCCAGCAGAGCTCGGGACAGAGAAGGAGAGACCCAGTACTTC
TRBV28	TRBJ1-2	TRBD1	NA	CASRKRQGPNNYGYTF	TGTGCCAGCAGAAAAAGACAGGGGCCGAATAACTATGGCTACACCTTC
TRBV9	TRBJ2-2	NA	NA	CASSRGAVNTGELFF	TGTGCCAGCAGTCGAGGAGCGGTGAACACCGGGGAGCTGTTTTTT
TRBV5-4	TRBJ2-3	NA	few	CASSLRSASTDTQYF	TGTGCCAGCAGCTTGCGTAGCGCTAGCACAGATACGCAGTATTTT
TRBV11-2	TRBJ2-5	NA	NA	CASSFREETQYF	TGTGCCAGCAGCTTTAGGGAGGAGACCCAGTACTTC
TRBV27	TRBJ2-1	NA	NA	CASSLSATSYNEQFF	TGTGCCAGCAGTTTATCCGCGACTAGCTACAATGAGCAGTTCTTC
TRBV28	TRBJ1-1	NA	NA	CASSLVRRTGEAFF	TGTGCCAGCAGTTTAGTCCGGCGGACTGGTGAAGCTTTCTTT
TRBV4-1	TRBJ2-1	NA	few	CASSQGGAETEQFF	TGCGCCAGCAGCCAAGGCGGAGCGGAAACCGAGCAGTTCTTC
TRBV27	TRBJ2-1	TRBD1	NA	CASSFLKTGTGSHEQFF	TGTGCCAGCAGTTTCTTGAAAACCGGGACAGGGAGTCATGAGCAGTTCTTC
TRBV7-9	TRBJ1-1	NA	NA	CASSSLVLGEGTEAFF	TGTGCCAGCAGCTCCCTCGTACTGGGGGAGGGCACTGAAGCTTTCTTT
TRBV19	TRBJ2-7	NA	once	CASSFSSGGPYEQYF	TGTGCCAGTAGTTTTAGCTCAGGAGGCCCATACGAGCAGTACTTC
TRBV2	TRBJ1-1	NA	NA	CASRIQGYTEAFF	TGTGCCAGCAGGATTCAGGGATACACTGAAGCTTTCTTT
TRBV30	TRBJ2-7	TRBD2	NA	CAWSGLAGGSYEQYF	TGTGCCTGGAGTGGGCTAGCGGGAGGCTCCTACGAGCAGTACTTC
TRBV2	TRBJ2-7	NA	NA	CASRSGSPYEQYF	TGTGCCAGCAGATCCGGGTCCCCCTACGAGCAGTACTTC
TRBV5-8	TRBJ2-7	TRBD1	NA	CASSEFRQGEQYEQYF	TGTGCCAGCAGCGAGTTCAGACAGGGGGAGCAATACGAGCAGTACTTC